This section outlines one TCR beta chain sequence together with its context. Per the authors' pipeline: Reference gene primer amplification in the assay estimated nucleated cell counts. The protocol was immunoSEQ multiplex PCR, while the TCRdb copy is restricted to in-frame clones and leaves out a portion. The DNA was the basis for D and trimming; V, J and clone size are from that table. The sample has roughly 190,000 clones; more than 85% are singletons. This sample was included in a study of blood T cell repertoires in COVID-19. The wider study: PBMCs, B-cell-depleted T cells, or T cells provided the cDNA or gDNA that made up the material.

The CDR3 runs to 14 residues. Germline-derived CDR1 and CDR2 are SQVTM and ANQGSEA. V shed 6 bases and J 3 bases; nucleotides not matched to a gene: 10. The sequencing input was peripheral blood. This clonotype was sampled from a woman aged 80 or over in a cohort sampled during active or convalescent COVID-19. The V gene is TRBV29-1, the J gene TRBJ2-7, with 8 bases fitting TRBD1. DNA for the CDR3: TGCAGCGTGGGACGGGACAGGCATCACTACGAGCAGTACTTC. It translates to CSVGRDRHHYEQYF.